This T cell receptor (beta chain) was recorded in a study of regulatory T cells in long-lasting Graves disease. This clonotype was seen at least ten times. Investigators prepared the TCR beta libraries by applying iRepertoire HTBI primers and Arm-PCR of CDR3 regions. Each CDR3 protein gets one entry after TCRdb re-called the multiplex PCR reads with MiXCR. The table records 400,000 to 500,000 distinct CDR3 sequences, approximately 15% of them present only once. Time point: newly diagnosed GD, antithyroid drugs for less than 3 months. The TCR library was made from RNA that had been extracted from PBMCs in TRIzol. Germline V gene sequence: CDR1 SGHAT, CDR2 FQNNGV. CDR3 size: 17 residues. V was pared by 5 bases and J by 2 bases, with 11 bases of the junction left unmatched. The sample was also linked to a second study, of T cells in Graves' hyperthyroidism and ophthalmopathy.

The clonotype was recovered from a woman in her thirties or forties with Graves disease. This rearrangement joins TRBV11-2 to TRBJ2-3; 9 nucleotides agree with TRBD1. Sequences were derived from peripheral blood mononuclear cells (PBMCs), sampled at new diagnosis, from a patient treated with antithyroid drugs. CDR3: CASSPPADRGATDTQYF. CDR3 coding DNA: TGTGCCAGCAGCCCGCCAGCGGACAGGGGAGCCACAGATACGCAGTATTTT. The whole variable domain, remainder taken from reference TRBV11-2 and TRBJ2-3, is EAGVAQSPRYKIIEKRQSVAFWCNPISGHATLYWYQQILGQGPKLLIQFQNNGVVDDSQLPKDRFSAERLKGVDSTLKIQPAKLEDSAVYLCASSPPADRGATDTQYFGPGTRLTVL.